This T cell receptor beta chain was found in a study of T cell responses to AZD1222 COVID-19 vaccine. Study findings and constraints: The study reported that nearly half of spike-specific TCRs target unmutated variant regions. A rise in Spike-specific TCR breadth and depth followed two AZD1222 doses. Females made up more of the donors, who were largely white British, and clonal diversity may have come out too low. Regions 160-218 and 743-854 held dominance among vaccine-associated CD4 TCRs, which spanned spike.

Assay: immunoSEQ multiplex PCR; the TCRdb copy retains only in-frame clones and omits some. The profile shows 120,000 or so clones, about 90% of them singletons. Trimming stripped 0 bases from V and 2 bases from J, with 11 bases between. This CDR3 has 16 residues. From germline, CDR1 is SGHRS and CDR2 YFSETQ. As concerns this clone: Antigen: not known.

This material consisted of peripheral blood, taken on day 0 of MenACWY control vaccination. The rearrangement joins TRBV5-1 to TRBJ2-2; a weak D match, TRBD1 (5 bases). The TCR was taken from an adult in good health. CDR3 sequence: CASSLAAGPNTGELFF. The DNA of the CDR3 is TGCGCCAGCAGCTTGGCTGCAGGGCCCAACACCGGGGAGCTGTTTTTT.